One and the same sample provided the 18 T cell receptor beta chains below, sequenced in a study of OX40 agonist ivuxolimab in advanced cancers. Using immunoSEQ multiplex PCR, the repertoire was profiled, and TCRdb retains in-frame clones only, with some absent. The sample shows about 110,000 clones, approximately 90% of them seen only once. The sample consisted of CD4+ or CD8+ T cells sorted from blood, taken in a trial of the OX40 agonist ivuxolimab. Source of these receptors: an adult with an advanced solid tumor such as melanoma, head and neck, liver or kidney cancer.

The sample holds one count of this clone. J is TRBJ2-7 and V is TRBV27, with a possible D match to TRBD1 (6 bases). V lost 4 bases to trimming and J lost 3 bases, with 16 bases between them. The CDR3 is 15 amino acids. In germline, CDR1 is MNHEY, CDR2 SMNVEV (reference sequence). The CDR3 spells CASSSKEDSLYEQYF. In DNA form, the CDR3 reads TGTGCCAGCAGTTCTAAAGAGGACAGTCTCTACGAGCAGTACTTC.

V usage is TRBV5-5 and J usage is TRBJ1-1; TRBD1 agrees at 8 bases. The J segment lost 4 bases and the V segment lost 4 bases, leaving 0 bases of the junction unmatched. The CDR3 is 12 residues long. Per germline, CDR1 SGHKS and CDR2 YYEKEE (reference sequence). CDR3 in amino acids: CASSQGATEAFF. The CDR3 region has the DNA TGTGCCAGCAGCCAGGGGGCCACTGAAGCTTTCTTT.

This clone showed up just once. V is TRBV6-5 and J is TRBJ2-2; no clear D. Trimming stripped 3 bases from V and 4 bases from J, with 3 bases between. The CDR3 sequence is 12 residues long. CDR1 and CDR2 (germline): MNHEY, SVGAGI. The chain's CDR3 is CASSYITGELFF. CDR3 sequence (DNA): TGTGCCAGCAGTTATATCACCGGGGAGCTGTTTTTT.

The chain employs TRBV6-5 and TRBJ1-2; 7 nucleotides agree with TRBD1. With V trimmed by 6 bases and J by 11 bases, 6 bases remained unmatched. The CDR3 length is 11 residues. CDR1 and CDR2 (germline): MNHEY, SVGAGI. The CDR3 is CASRDRSPYTF. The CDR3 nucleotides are TGTGCCAGCAGGGACAGGTCCCCGTACACCTTC.

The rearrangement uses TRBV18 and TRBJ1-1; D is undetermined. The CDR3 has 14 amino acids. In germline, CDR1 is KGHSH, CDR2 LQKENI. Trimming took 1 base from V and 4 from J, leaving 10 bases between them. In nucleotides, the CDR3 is TGTGCCAGCTCACCACAGGGAGAGGGCACTGAAGCTTTCTTT. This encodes CASSPQGEGTEAFF.

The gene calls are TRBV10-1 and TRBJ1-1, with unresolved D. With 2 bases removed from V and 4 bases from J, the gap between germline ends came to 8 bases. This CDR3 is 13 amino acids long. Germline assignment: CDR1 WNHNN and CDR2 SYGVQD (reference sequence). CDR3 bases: TGCGCCAGCAGTGAGATCGCGGGCACTGAAGCTTTCTTT. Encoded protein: CASSEIAGTEAFF.

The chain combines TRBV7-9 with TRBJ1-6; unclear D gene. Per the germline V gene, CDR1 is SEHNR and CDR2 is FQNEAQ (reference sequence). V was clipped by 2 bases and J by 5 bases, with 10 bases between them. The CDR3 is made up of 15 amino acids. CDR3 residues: CASSLMAANNSPLHF. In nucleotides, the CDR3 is TGTGCCAGCAGCTTAATGGCAGCCAATAATTCACCCCTCCACTTT.

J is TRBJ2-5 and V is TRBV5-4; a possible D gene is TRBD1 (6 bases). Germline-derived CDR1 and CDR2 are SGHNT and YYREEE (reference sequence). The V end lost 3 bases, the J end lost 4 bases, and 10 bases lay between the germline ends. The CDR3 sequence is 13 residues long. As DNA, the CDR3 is TGTGCCAGCAGCTCTGGACAGAGAGAGACCCAGTACTTC. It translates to CASSSGQRETQYF.

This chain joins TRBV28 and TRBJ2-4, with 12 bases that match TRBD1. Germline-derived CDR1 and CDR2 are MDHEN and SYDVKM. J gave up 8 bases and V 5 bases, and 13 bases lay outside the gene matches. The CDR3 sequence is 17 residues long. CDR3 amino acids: CASSTPGDRGRRDIQYF. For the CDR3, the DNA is TGTGCCAGCAGTACTCCGGGGGACAGGGGGCGCCGGGACATTCAGTACTTC.

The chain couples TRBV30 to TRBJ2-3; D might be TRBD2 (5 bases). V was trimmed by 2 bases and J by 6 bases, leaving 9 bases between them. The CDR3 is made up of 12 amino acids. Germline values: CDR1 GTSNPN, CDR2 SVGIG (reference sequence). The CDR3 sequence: CAWSLGGDTQYF. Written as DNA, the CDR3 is TGTGCCTGGAGTCTCGGCGGGGATACGCAGTATTTT.

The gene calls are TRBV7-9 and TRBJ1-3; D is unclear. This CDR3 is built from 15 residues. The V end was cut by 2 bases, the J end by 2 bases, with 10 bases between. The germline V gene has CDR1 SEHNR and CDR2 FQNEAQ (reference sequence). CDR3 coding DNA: TGTGCCAGCAGCTTAAGTTTGAATCCTGGAAACACCATATATTTT. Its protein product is CASSLSLNPGNTIYF. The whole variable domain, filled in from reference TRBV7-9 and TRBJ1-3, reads DTGVSQNPRHKITKRGQNVTFRCDPISEHNRLYWYRQTLGQGPEFLTYFQNEAQLEKSRLLSDRFSAERPKGSFSTLEIQRTEQGDSAMYLCASSLSLNPGNTIYFGEGSWLTVV.

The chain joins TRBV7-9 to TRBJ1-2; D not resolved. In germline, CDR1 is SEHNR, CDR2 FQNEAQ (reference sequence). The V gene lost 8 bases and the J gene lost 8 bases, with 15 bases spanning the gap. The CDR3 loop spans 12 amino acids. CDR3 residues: CASREGGGGYTF. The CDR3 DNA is TGTGCCAGCCGGGAGGGCGGAGGGGGCTACACCTTC. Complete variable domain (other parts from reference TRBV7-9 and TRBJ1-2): DTGVSQNPRHKITKRGQNVTFRCDPISEHNRLYWYRQTLGQGPEFLTYFQNEAQLEKSRLLSDRFSAERPKGSFSTLEIQRTEQGDSAMYLCASREGGGGYTFGSGTRLTVV.

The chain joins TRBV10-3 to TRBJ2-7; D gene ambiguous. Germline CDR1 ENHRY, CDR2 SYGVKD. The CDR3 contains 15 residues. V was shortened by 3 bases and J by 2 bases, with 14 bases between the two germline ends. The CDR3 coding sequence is TGTGCCATCAGTGATCTAAGGAAGATCCCCTACGAGCAGTACTTC. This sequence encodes CAISDLRKIPYEQYF.

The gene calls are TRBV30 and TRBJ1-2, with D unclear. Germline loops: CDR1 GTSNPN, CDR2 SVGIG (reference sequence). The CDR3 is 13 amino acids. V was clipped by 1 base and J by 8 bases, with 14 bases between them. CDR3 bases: TGTGCCTGGAGTGGTACGTGGGCGGGGGGCTACACCTTC. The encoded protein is CAWSGTWAGGYTF. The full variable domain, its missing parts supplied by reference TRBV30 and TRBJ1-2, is SQTIHQWPATLVQPVGSPLSLECTVEGTSNPNLYWYRQAAGRGLQLLFYSVGIGQISSEVPQNLSASRPQDRQFILSSKKLLLSDSGFYLCAWSGTWAGGYTFGSGTRLTVV.

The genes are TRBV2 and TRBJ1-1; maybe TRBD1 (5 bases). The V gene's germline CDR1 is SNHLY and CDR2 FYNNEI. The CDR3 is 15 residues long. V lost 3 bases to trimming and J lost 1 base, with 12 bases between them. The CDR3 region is CASSDDRFWNTEAFF. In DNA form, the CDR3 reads TGTGCCAGCAGTGACGACAGATTCTGGAACACTGAAGCTTTCTTT.

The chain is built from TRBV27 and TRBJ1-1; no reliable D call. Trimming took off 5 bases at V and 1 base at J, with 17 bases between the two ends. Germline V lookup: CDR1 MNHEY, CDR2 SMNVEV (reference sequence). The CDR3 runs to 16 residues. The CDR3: CASSIRSAGRNTEAFF. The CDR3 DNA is TGTGCCAGCAGTATCCGGTCGGCAGGCCGGAACACTGAAGCTTTCTTT.

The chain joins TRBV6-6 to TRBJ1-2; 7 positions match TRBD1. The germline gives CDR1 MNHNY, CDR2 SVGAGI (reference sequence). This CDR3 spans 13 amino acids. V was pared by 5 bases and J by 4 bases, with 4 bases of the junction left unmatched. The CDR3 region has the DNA TGTGCCAGCAGTCAGGGACAGCTCTATGGCTACACCTTC. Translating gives CASSQGQLYGYTF.

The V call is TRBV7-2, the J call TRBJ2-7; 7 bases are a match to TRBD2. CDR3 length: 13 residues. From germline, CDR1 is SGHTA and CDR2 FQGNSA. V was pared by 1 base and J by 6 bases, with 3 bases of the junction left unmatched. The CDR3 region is CASSLVGGGEQYF. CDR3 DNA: TGTGCCAGCAGCTTAGTGGGGGGGGGCGAGCAGTACTTC.